Below are 27 T cell receptor beta chains sequenced from a single sample in a study of cytomegalovirus exposure and HLA in healthy donors. The PCR ran on 60 Vbeta and 13 Jbeta primers. TCRdb's table, derived via immunoSEQ multiplex PCR, lists solely in-frame clones and lacks some. The sample has around 200,000 clones; roughly 82% are singletons. Sample: PBMCs. The source is a man aged 40-49 years in good health and CMV-seropositive.

This clone was recorded a few times. The rearrangement uses TRBV6-4 and TRBJ2-2; the match to TRBD1 covers 10 bases. From germline, CDR1 is MRHNA and CDR2 SNTAGT. The CDR3 extends over 15 amino acids. V trimming: 0 bases; J trimming: 6 bases; junction bases outside the gene matches: 1. This CDR3 reads CASSDSGQGSGELFF. CDR3 DNA: TGTGCCAGCAGTGACTCGGGACAGGGGTCCGGGGAGCTGTTTTTT.

The chain links TRBV7-9 to TRBJ2-7; 7 nucleotides match TRBD1. The V segment lost 5 bases and the J segment 2 bases; nucleotides outside the gene matches: 9. This CDR3 contains 15 residues. Germline CDR1 is SEHNR and CDR2 is FQNEAQ (reference sequence). The CDR3: CASSILTGPTYEQYF. CDR3 sequence (DNA): TGTGCCAGCAGCATCCTGACAGGGCCGACCTACGAGCAGTACTTC.

This chain uses TRBV9 with TRBJ1-1, with 9 bases that match TRBD1. Germline values: CDR1 SGDLS, CDR2 YYNGEE. The ends lost 4 bases at V and 0 bases at J; junction bases unmatched: 4. This CDR3 has 15 amino acids. The CDR3 region has the DNA TGTGCCAGCAGCCCACAGGGGGCGTTGAACACTGAAGCTTTCTTT. It codes for CASSPQGALNTEAFF.

This sequence joins TRBV14 and TRBJ2-5; weak D call: TRBD2 (6 bases). The CDR3 sequence is 15 residues long. Looked up from germline, CDR1 is SGHDN and CDR2 is FVKESK. Deletions cut 4 bases from V and 5 bases from J, with 17 bases between. CDR3 protein: CASSRNVLASETQYF. DNA of the CDR3: TGTGCCAGCAGCCGCAATGTACTAGCCTCGGAGACCCAGTACTTC.

The chain uses TRBV27 and TRBJ2-1; a possible D gene is TRBD2 (7 bases). The CDR3 runs 15 residues. V lost 6 bases and J lost 9, with 21 bases in between. Looked up from germline, CDR1 is MNHEY and CDR2 is SMNVEV (reference sequence). The CDR3 reads CASSPGGPGFSEQFF. Written as DNA, the CDR3 is TGTGCCAGCAGCCCCGGGGGGCCGGGGTTCAGTGAGCAGTTCTTC.

The table lists this clone with a few counts. The CDR3 protein is CASSSRGLNTEAFF. CDR3 nucleotide sequence: TGTGCCAGCAGTTCGAGAGGGCTGAACACTGAAGCTTTCTTT. V and J are TRBV25-1 and TRBJ1-1; D not certain. CDR3 length: 14 residues. CDR1 is MGHDK and CDR2 is SYGVNS in the germline V gene. The V end was cut by 5 bases, the J end by 0 bases, with 10 bases between.

This clone has just one count. As DNA, the CDR3 is TGTGCCAGCAGACAGGGGGAGACCCAGTACTTC. Protein: CASRQGETQYF. The V call is TRBV6-5, the J call TRBJ2-5; 7 bases are a match to TRBD1. The germline V gene encodes CDR1 MNHEY and CDR2 SVGAGI. Trimming removed 6 bases from V and 5 bases from J; junction bases left unmatched: 0. The CDR3 totals 11 residues.

The chain employs TRBV29-1 and TRBJ1-3; D unresolved. The CDR3 covers 14 residues. The germline gives CDR1 SQVTM, CDR2 ANQGSEA. Trimming took 0 bases from V and 2 from J, leaving 8 bases between them. The CDR3 loop reads CSVEEEFPGNTIYF. CDR3 sequence (DNA): TGCAGCGTTGAAGAGGAGTTCCCTGGAAACACCATATATTTT.

V usage is TRBV7-9 and J usage is TRBJ2-5; 14 bases fit TRBD2. This CDR3 is 15 amino acids long. Germline V gives CDR1 SEHNR, CDR2 FQNEAQ (reference sequence). The V segment lost 6 bases and the J segment 1 base; nucleotides outside the gene matches: 1. The CDR3 region has the DNA TGTGCCAGCAGGGGGACTAGCGGGGGCCAAGAGACCCAGTACTTC. The encoded protein is CASRGTSGGQETQYF.

This chain links TRBV10-3 with TRBJ1-1; D remains unclear. Trimming shortened V by 8 bases and J by 1 base, and 11 bases separated the two germline ends. This CDR3 comprises 13 residues. Germline CDR1 ENHRY, CDR2 SYGVKD. CDR3 in amino acids: CAISGVQNTEAFF. Here the CDR3 DNA reads TGTGCCATCTCCGGAGTACAGAACACTGAAGCTTTCTTT.

The V call is TRBV7-3, the J call TRBJ1-1; D is unresolved. The CDR3 covers 13 residues. V was trimmed by 1 base and J by 7 bases, leaving 10 bases between them. Germline assignment: CDR1 SGHTA and CDR2 FQGTGA. As DNA, the CDR3 is TGTGCCAGCAGCTTAAAACCGAGGTTTGAAGCTTTCTTT. Amino acid sequence: CASSLKPRFEAFF.

The J gene is TRBJ1-1, the V gene TRBV4-1; D gene unclear. The CDR3 extends over 14 amino acids. V was shortened by 1 base and J by 6 bases, with 12 bases between the two germline ends. CDR1 and CDR2 (germline): MGHRA, YSYEKL. The CDR3: CASSQVPLPAEAFF. The CDR3 DNA reads TGCGCCAGCAGCCAAGTGCCACTACCCGCTGAAGCTTTCTTT.

The chain is built from TRBV29-1 and TRBJ2-5; D remains unclear. The CDR3 covers 11 residues. V was pared by 4 bases and J by 2 bases, with 5 bases between. Germline V CDR1 and CDR2: SQVTM, ANQGSEA. As DNA, the CDR3 is TGCAGCGTTGGCCGGCAAGAGACCCAGTACTTC. This gives the protein CSVGRQETQYF.

The rearrangement joins TRBV7-9 to TRBJ2-1, with TRBD1 as a possible D gene (5 bases). Trimming stripped 5 bases from V and 4 bases from J, with 15 bases between. This CDR3 contains 15 residues. Germline V gene sequence: CDR1 SEHNR, CDR2 FQNEAQ (reference sequence). The CDR3 protein is CASSHGLGLYNEQFF. The CDR3 region has the DNA TGTGCCAGCAGCCACGGCCTGGGGCTATACAATGAGCAGTTCTTC.

This clone has a handful of counts. The V gene is TRBV28, the J gene TRBJ2-7; 9 bases line up with TRBD2. Germline CDR1 and CDR2: MDHEN and SYDVKM. V lost 8 bases and J lost 0; bases outside the gene matches: 5. The CDR3 runs to 14 residues. The CDR3 loop reads CASSSGTSSYEQYV. CDR3 in DNA: TGTGCCAGCTCTAGCGGGACTAGCTCCTACGAGCAGTACGTC.

CDR3 coding DNA: TGTGCCAGCTCACCCTACCGGGAGAACAAAAACATTCAGTACTTC. Protein product: CASSPYRENKNIQYF. V and J are TRBV18 and TRBJ2-4, with D possibly being TRBD2 (6 bases). Trimming pared 3 bases from V and 3 bases from J, leaving 12 bases between. CDR3 length equals 15 residues. Germline V gene lookup returns CDR1 KGHSH and CDR2 LQKENI.

On this clone: Different DNA sequences within this sample yield the same CDR3. This chain joins TRBV18 and TRBJ1-1; D is unresolved. This CDR3 spans 13 amino acids. V was trimmed by 1 base and J by 1 base, leaving 4 bases between them. In germline, CDR1 is KGHSH, CDR2 LQKENI. In DNA form, the CDR3 reads TGTGCCAGCTCACCACGGCAGAACACTGAAGCTTTCTTT. Translating gives CASSPRQNTEAFF.

This chain uses TRBV5-1 with TRBJ2-3; 9 bases are shared with TRBD2. The CDR3 is made up of 14 amino acids. J was trimmed by 6 bases and V by 5 bases; bases with no gene match: 7. Germline CDR1 SGHRS, CDR2 YFSETQ. The CDR3 DNA sequence: TGCGCCAGCAGTAACGCGGGAGGGCCGGATACGCAGTATTTT. It codes for CASSNAGGPDTQYF.

The chain joins TRBV27 to TRBJ2-7; weak D call: TRBD2 (6 bases). This CDR3 is built from 14 residues. Trimming removed 5 bases from V and 2 bases from J, with 13 bases in between. The V gene's germline CDR1 is MNHEY and CDR2 SMNVEV (reference sequence). The CDR3 DNA reads as TGTGCCAGCAGTCCAGCGGGCCGGACCTACGAGCAGTACTTC. Encoded protein: CASSPAGRTYEQYF.

Worth noting for this clone: At the DNA level, this CDR3 is encoded by other sequences in the same sample as well. This chain connects TRBV11-2 to TRBJ2-5, with D possibly TRBD2 on 5 matching bases. V lost 0 bases and J lost 5, with 7 bases in between. The V gene's germline CDR1 is SGHAT and CDR2 FQNNGV. The CDR3 loop spans 13 amino acids. The CDR3, as DNA: TGTGCCAGCAGCTTAGATCGGAGGGAGACCCAGTACTTC. Its protein product is CASSLDRRETQYF.

The J gene is TRBJ2-7, the V gene TRBV5-1; 11 bases are a match to TRBD1. This CDR3 region has 16 residues. The germline V gene encodes CDR1 SGHRS and CDR2 YFSETQ. V trimming: 0 bases; J trimming: 4 bases; junction bases outside the gene matches: 6. CDR3 loop: CASSLAAGTGGYEQYF. Written as DNA, the CDR3 is TGCGCCAGCAGCTTGGCAGCCGGGACAGGGGGGTACGAGCAGTACTTC.

This clone came up a few times. This chain joins TRBV5-1 and TRBJ1-1; TRBD1 might be the D (6 bases). From germline, CDR1 is SGHRS and CDR2 YFSETQ. The ends were cut back, 0 bases at V and 5 bases at J, with 14 bases in the middle. The CDR3 is made up of 15 amino acids. This chain's CDR3 is CASSLALGGGTEAFF. Written as DNA, the CDR3 is TGCGCCAGCAGCTTGGCCTTAGGGGGGGGAACTGAAGCTTTCTTT.

The rearrangement uses TRBV12-5 and TRBJ2-2; 11 positions match TRBD2. Trimming took 5 bases from V and 4 from J; bases not matched to a gene: 3. The CDR3 covers 15 residues. Germline V CDR1 and CDR2: LGHNT, FRNRAP. The CDR3 here is CASGQLAGGTGELFF. Here the CDR3 DNA reads TGTGCTAGTGGTCAGCTAGCGGGAGGCACCGGGGAGCTGTTTTTT.

V is TRBV7-9 and J is TRBJ1-2, with D perhaps TRBD1 (6 bases). From germline, CDR1 is SEHNR and CDR2 FQNEAQ (reference sequence). The CDR3 sequence is 14 residues long. Trimming pared 5 bases from V and 6 bases from J, leaving 16 bases between. The CDR3 sequence is CASSPRGEPHGYTF. As DNA, the CDR3 is TGTGCCAGCAGCCCCAGGGGAGAACCCCATGGCTACACCTTC.

The V gene is TRBV19, the J gene TRBJ1-2, with TRBD1 matching over 9 bases. CDR1 is LNHDA, CDR2 SQIVND, per germline (reference sequence). Trimming at V came to 5 bases and at J to 4 bases, leaving 23 bases not matched to a gene. This CDR3 contains 20 residues. CDR3 in DNA: TGTGCCAGTAGTGTCAAGATCGGGACAGGGAACCCTTGGGAGTCCTATGGCTACACCTTC. Protein sequence: CASSVKIGTGNPWESYGYTF. The full variable domain, with the rest looked up from reference TRBV19 and TRBJ1-2, is DGGITQSPKYLFRKEGQNVTLSCEQNLNHDAMYWYRQDPGQGLRLIYYSQIVNDFQKGDIAEGYSVSREKKESFPLTVTSAQKNPTAFYLCASSVKIGTGNPWESYGYTFGSGTRLTVV.

This chain uses TRBV11-1 with TRBJ1-2, with D perhaps matching TRBD1 (5 bases). V was cut by 5 bases and J by 0 bases, with 10 bases left in between. The CDR3 sequence is 14 residues long. Germline lookup yields CDR1 SGHAT and CDR2 FQDESV (reference sequence). The CDR3 coding sequence is TGTGCCAGCAGCGGTGACAGAGCTAACTATGGCTACACCTTC. This encodes CASSGDRANYGYTF.

The V gene is TRBV5-4, the J gene TRBJ2-1, with 13 bases identical to TRBD2. Per the germline V gene, CDR1 is SGHNT and CDR2 is YYREEE (reference sequence). This CDR3 is 19 amino acids long. The ends lost 4 bases at V and 9 bases at J; junction bases unmatched: 19. CDR3 region: CASSPPGLAGPATTSEQFF. For the CDR3, the DNA is TGTGCCAGCAGCCCCCCGGGACTAGCGGGACCCGCCACCACAAGTGAGCAGTTCTTC. Looking up the rest from reference TRBV5-4 and TRBJ2-1 gives the full variable domain: ETGVTQSPTHLIKTRGQQVTLRCSSQSGHNTVSWYQQALGQGPQFIFQYYREEENGRGNFPPRFSGLQFPNYSSELNVNALELDDSALYLCASSPPGLAGPATTSEQFFGPGTRLTVL.